This T cell receptor (beta chain) is from a study of T cell responses to AZD1222 COVID-19 vaccine (dated by TCRdb to the early 2020s). Background for the entire study: TCR sequencing was performed for 230 to 250 trial participants, of whom 207 were given two doses of AZD1222 and around 25 were given two doses of MenACWY control vaccine. Trial participants were enrolled into age subgroups of 18-55, 56-69 and 70-plus years, which contained about 160, 30 and 59 TCR-sequenced participants, respectively.

From V the trimming removes 2 bases and from J it removes 6 bases, while the gene matches leave 3 bases of the junction unaccounted for. From its cysteine to its phenylalanine, the CDR3 spans 13 amino acids. Kept here is only the CDR3 DNA, which spans 39 bases and is read in frame from base 1. The germline V gene (reference sequence) yields MNHEY for CDR1 and SMNVEV for CDR2. Study-level results and caveats: The 56-69-year group was small, and its depth increase did not reach significance, likely because of low power. The whole spike protein was spanned by vaccine-associated CD4 TCRs, and dominant responses were seen in regions 160-218 and 743-854. Nearly half of unique spike-specific TCRs reportedly recognized epitopes outside regions mutated in the B.1.351 and B.1.1.7 variants. Because no day 14 peak-response samples were available, the repertoires could be characterized only after the peak T cell response. A significant rise in spike-specific TCR breadth and depth was observed after two AZD1222 doses relative to day 0 and relative to MenACWY recipients. Conclusions about previously exposed vaccinees were limited because only six AZD1222 recipients were SARS-CoV-2 seropositive at baseline. Participants were mostly white British, with more females than males. The authors suggested clonal diversity may have been underestimated.

With regard to this clone: Its recognized antigen is unknown. No quality values exist for individual bases; no much larger clone is one base distant.

The CDR3 regions of human TCRbeta chains were subjected to immunosequencing. The study's own analysis went as follows. TCRs in the repertoires were compared against a reference library of SARS-CoV-2-specific TCRs that had been generated with the MIRA antigen-specificity platform. Breadth was defined as the fraction of unique TCRs that were SARS-CoV-2-associated. Depth was defined as the fraction of total T cells that were SARS-CoV-2-associated. Using the MIRA data, each spike-specific TCR was assigned both to the spike region to which the TCR was reactive and to a CD4 or CD8 class. Log10-transformed breadth and depth values were compared by one-way ANOVA with Sidak's multiple comparisons tests. The immuneACCESS repertoire file appears here via TCRdb, limited to in-frame rearrangements. These files lack a portion of the clones; in checked studies, under half of the deficit traces to unresolved V genes, and the cause of the others is not known. V, J and clone size are those of that table, while D and trimming were read from the DNA. The table for this sample lists 110,000 or so clones; 70% to 90% of them were counted only once. Of the sample, about 3% is held by the ten largest clones.

Read against the paper, the sample's time point label means: about 28 days (+/-7) after the second vaccine dose. AZD1222 recipients whose second dose came at about 4 weeks and those whose second dose came at about 12 weeks were combined into one group, since spike-specific TCR depth and breadth did not differ between the two schedules. The vaccinee samples were drawn from two UK trials, COV001 and COV002, one of which was a single-blind randomized controlled phase 2/3 trial testing AZD1222 (ChAdOx1 nCoV-19) in healthy adults. For TCRbeta chain sequencing, PBMC samples were collected from trial participants at day 0 and at day 28 after the second dose.

Sample: peripheral blood, taken 28 days after the second AZD1222 dose. The origin of this receptor is an adult who received the AZD1222 COVID-19 vaccine. Rearrangement joined TRBV27 to TRBJ2-7; a stretch of 8 junction bases matches TRBD1. The nucleotide sequence reads as follows: TGTGCCAGCAGTTTAAGGACAGGGAGCGAGCAGTACTTC. This sequence encodes CASSLRTGSEQYF.